This T cell receptor beta chain originates from a study of blood T cell repertoires in COVID-19 (dated by TCRdb to 2020 to 2022). Background for the entire study: Samples from collaborators originated in the United States, Italy and Spain and spanned both the acute and convalescent phases of COVID-19. The material from the prospective study consisted of cDNA or gDNA derived from T cells, B-cell-depleted T cells, or PBMCs. The dataset comprised deeply sampled blood TCRbeta repertoires from subjects exposed to, actively infected with, or recovered from COVID-19. The repertoires were released in a freely available public database intended as a resource for research on the immune response to SARS-CoV-2. The samples were drawn from two sources: the first 160 participants of the ongoing ImmuneRACE study, and 1,200 or so subjects contributed by 6 global collaborators. Sample metadata almost always included a de-identified subject ID, COVID-19 status, age in years and sex. Where available, HLA class I and class II types were obtained from metadata supplied by the sample provider rather than from assay-based typing. On the study overall, not on this receptor specifically: The amount of clinical and demographic metadata varied by source and participant and was provided uncurated.

In the prospective study, participants were roughly 18 to 100 years old, resided in about two dozen geographic areas of the United States, and were enrolled through a virtual design. Cohort assignment in the prospective study relied on participant-reported clinical history from a screening survey and a study questionnaire. Recovered participants in ImmuneRACE Cohort 3 were defined by two consecutive negative NP/OP PCR tests, clearance by a healthcare professional, or resolution of symptoms. Each participant in the prospective study had whole blood, serum and a nasopharyngeal or oropharyngeal swab collected by mobile phlebotomists. Participants in the prospective study had the option to provide additional blood draws and questionnaires over a 2-month period. Before DNA extraction, blood samples from the prospective study were shipped at room temperature or frozen. Concerning this clone itself: No antigen is known for it. Nothing much larger sits one base from this clone, and base qualities are not available.

The immunoSEQ Assay, a bias-controlled multiplex PCR, was used to amplify TCRbeta CDR3 regions from genomic DNA. The paper's processing steps were these. The number of nucleated cells in each sample was estimated from the amplification of reference gene primers within the assay. Sequence reads were collapsed and filtered to measure the absolute abundance of every unique TCRbeta CDR3 rearrangement. For each sample, productive Simpson clonality was calculated as the square root of Simpson's diversity index across productive rearrangements. The table was pulled from immuneACCESS by TCRdb, which kept in-frame rearrangements only. Such tables lose some clones; where checked, under half of the loss comes from unresolved V genes, and the rest has no known cause. D and trimming come from the DNA, and the V and J calls and clone size come from that table. This sample comprises 200,000 to 300,000 clones, roughly 91% of them detected only once. The biggest ten clones account for under 10% of the sample.

This TCR was recovered from a man aged 35-49 years who had recovered from COVID-19. Input material: PBMCs or T cells enriched from blood (not recorded which).

This receptor has the CDR3 CAISEEGSSSYNEQFF. The DNA is TGTGCCATCAGTGAAGAGGGCTCAAGCTCCTACAATGAGCAGTTCTTC. The chain was built from TRBV10-3 and TRBJ2-1; the D region possibly corresponds to TRBD2 (5 bases align). The CDR3 starts with the cysteine, ends with the phenylalanine, and has 16 residues. The DNA shown is the 48-base CDR3, in frame from base 1. The germline V gene supplies CDR1 ENHRY and CDR2 SYGVKD. V is cut by 3 bases and J by 0 bases, and the space between the germline ends is 12 bases.